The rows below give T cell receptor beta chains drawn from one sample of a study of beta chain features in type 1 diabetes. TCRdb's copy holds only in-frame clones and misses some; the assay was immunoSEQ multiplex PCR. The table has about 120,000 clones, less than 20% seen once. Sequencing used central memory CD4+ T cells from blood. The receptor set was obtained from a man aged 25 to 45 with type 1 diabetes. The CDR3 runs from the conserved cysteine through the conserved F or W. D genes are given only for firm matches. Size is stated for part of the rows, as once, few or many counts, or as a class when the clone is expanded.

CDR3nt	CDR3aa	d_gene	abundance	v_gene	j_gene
TGTGCCAGCAGCTTAGAAGTGGGGGGGGCACCCTACAATGAGCAGTTCTTC	CASSLEVGGAPYNEQFF	-	few	TRBV11-3	TRBJ2-1
TGCGCCAGCAGCGAGGACAGGGTGTACACCGGGGAGCTGTTTTTT	CASSEDRVYTGELFF	TRBD1	few	TRBV5-1	TRBJ2-2
TGTGCCAGCAGGAGTGGATCCGCAACTAATGAAAAACTGTTTTTT	CASRSGSATNEKLFF	-	few	TRBV28	TRBJ1-4
TGTGCCAGCAGCCCTGCCGGGACAGGGGATTCACCCCTCCACTTT	CASSPAGTGDSPLHF	TRBD1	-	TRBV7-3	TRBJ1-6
TGTGCCAGCAGCGACGAGGGGGGGACAGATACGCAGTATTTT	CASSDEGGTDTQYF	-	-	TRBV9	TRBJ2-3
TGTGCCAGCAGCTTCGGGGGAACTTCTAATGAAAAACTGTTTTTT	CASSFGGTSNEKLFF	-	many	TRBV7-2	TRBJ1-4
TGCGCCAGCAGCCAAGGGTTTTGGAGCTACGAGCAGTACTTC	CASSQGFWSYEQYF	-	-	TRBV4-3	TRBJ2-7
TGCACCAGCAGCCCCCCGGGACTAGCGGGGGGGCCGTACGAGCAGTACTTC	CTSSPPGLAGGPYEQYF	-	few	TRBV1	TRBJ2-7
TGTGCCAGCAGTCTAACGAGCGGGGCCTCCAATGAGCAGTTCTTC	CASSLTSGASNEQFF	TRBD2	-	TRBV4-2	TRBJ2-1
TGTGCCAGCAGCGTAGACAGGGTTGAGCAGTTCTTC	CASSVDRVEQFF	-	-	TRBV9	TRBJ2-1
TGCAGCGTTTCCCAGGTAGCGGGGATGGGAACCTACAATGAGCAGTTCTTC	CSVSQVAGMGTYNEQFF	TRBD2	-	TRBV29-1	TRBJ2-1
TGTGCCAGCAGGCCTAATGGACCGGCGAATTCACCCCTCCACTTT	CASRPNGPANSPLHF	-	-	TRBV6-5	TRBJ1-6
TGCGCCAGCAGCCAAGGACAGGGAGCCTTCCAAGAGACCCAGTACTTC	CASSQGQGAFQETQYF	TRBD1	few	TRBV4-3	TRBJ2-5
TGTGCCAGCAGCCCCCAGACAGGGGGAAACTATGGCTACACCTTC	CASSPQTGGNYGYTF	TRBD1	-	TRBV7-2	TRBJ1-2
TGTGCCAGCAGCCGACCGGGACAGGTCTCCTACGAGCAGTACTTC	CASSRPGQVSYEQYF	TRBD1	-	TRBV7-8	TRBJ2-7
TGCAGCGTTGGGGACTTCTCCTACGAGCAGTACTTC	CSVGDFSYEQYF	-	-	TRBV29-1	TRBJ2-7
TGTGCCAGCAGCTCACACGGACAGGGAGCTGAAGCTTTCTTT	CASSSHGQGAEAFF	TRBD1	few	TRBV7-3	TRBJ1-1
TGCGCCAGCAGCCAAGAGATGGCGGGGGGACAGTATTTT	CASSQEMAGGQYF	TRBD2	-	TRBV4-3	TRBJ2-3
TGTGCCAGCAGCTTAGTCCGGGGGACGTCCTACGAGCAGTACTTC	CASSLVRGTSYEQYF	-	few	TRBV7-2	TRBJ2-7
TGTGCCAGCAGTGTAGTTGAAAAACTGTTTTTT	CASSVVEKLFF	-	-	TRBV7-9	TRBJ1-4
TGCAGCGTCCCCGGGACGTCTGGAAACACCATATATTTT	CSVPGTSGNTIYF	-	-	TRBV29-1	TRBJ1-3
TGCAGCGGGGGACAAACAGACACTGAAGCTTTCTTT	CSGGQTDTEAFF	-	-	TRBV29-1	TRBJ1-1
TGTGCCAGCCGGGGGACAGGGGGCGAGCAGTACTTC	CASRGTGGEQYF	TRBD1	medium-sized	TRBV2	TRBJ2-7
TGTGCCAGCAGTTCCCAGGGAAAAGGGCAGTACTTC	CASSSQGKGQYF	-	few	TRBV28	TRBJ2-7
TGTGCCAGCAGCCCAACCGCGACAGGAAGGAATTCACCCCTCCACTTT	CASSPTATGRNSPLHF	-	-	TRBV7-2	TRBJ1-6
TGCGCCAGCAGCCAAGATTTCCGTCCTAATGAAAAACTGTTTTTT	CASSQDFRPNEKLFF	-	many	TRBV4-1	TRBJ1-4
TGCGCCAGCAGCCCCGATCCGACAGGGGGCGTAAATGAGCAGTTCTTC	CASSPDPTGGVNEQFF	TRBD1	-	TRBV5-1	TRBJ2-1
TGTGCCAGCAGCTGGGGTATTAGCGGGGAAAGCACAGATACGCAGTATTTT	CASSWGISGESTDTQYF	TRBD2	many	TRBV7-9	TRBJ2-3
TGCGCCAGCAGCTTGCAGGTCTCTGGGGCCAACGTCCTGACTTTC	CASSLQVSGANVLTF	-	-	TRBV5-1	TRBJ2-6
TGTGCCAGCAGTTACAGGGTCTATGGCTACACCTTC	CASSYRVYGYTF	-	-	TRBV6-6	TRBJ1-2
TGTGCCAGCAGCTTGGGCGGCAGATCGAACACTGAAGCTTTCTTT	CASSLGGRSNTEAFF	-	few	TRBV5-6	TRBJ1-1
TGTGCCAGTAGCGCGACAGGCCAAGAGACCCAGTACTTC	CASSATGQETQYF	-	-	TRBV19	TRBJ2-5
TGTGCCAGCTCACCATCCGTATCCGGGGCAGTCTATCGTGGCTACACCTTC	CASSPSVSGAVYRGYTF	-	-	TRBV18	TRBJ1-2
TGTGCCAGCAGCTTAGGAACTGACTATGGCTACACCTTC	CASSLGTDYGYTF	-	-	TRBV7-9	TRBJ1-2
TGTGCCAGCAGTTACTCGGGGGTAGACAGGGATGAGACCCAGTACTTC	CASSYSGVDRDETQYF	TRBD1	-	TRBV6-5	TRBJ2-5
TGTGCCAGCAGCCCGGGCCAAAAAATACACGAGCAGTACTTC	CASSPGQKIHEQYF	-	-	TRBV14	TRBJ2-7
TGTGCCAGCAGCTTAGTCGAGGGCGAGACCCAGTACTTC	CASSLVEGETQYF	-	many	TRBV11-2	TRBJ2-5
TGTGCCTGGAGCGCGGGACAGGGCGGCGAGCAGTACTTC	CAWSAGQGGEQYF	TRBD1	few	TRBV30	TRBJ2-7
TGTGCCAGCAGTGTAGAAAGGGATAAGTACTTC	CASSVERDKYF	-	many	TRBV6-5	TRBJ2-4
TGTGCCAGCAGCTTGGGCGGGGGGGTGGAGACCCAGTACTTC	CASSLGGGVETQYF	TRBD2	-	TRBV7-2	TRBJ2-5
TGTGCCAGCAGCCCGGAGTTTAATTCACCCCTCCACTTT	CASSPEFNSPLHF	-	few	TRBV5-4	TRBJ1-6
TGTGCCAGCAGTTTAACGGGCAGGGGATCCTCCTACGAGCAGTACTTC	CASSLTGRGSSYEQYF	-	-	TRBV27	TRBJ2-7
TGTGCCAGTAGTCCTAGAACCTCTGGGGCCAACGTCCTGACTTTC	CASSPRTSGANVLTF	-	-	TRBV19	TRBJ2-6
TGTGCCTGGAGTGTTGGTAGCACAGATACGCAGTATTTT	CAWSVGSTDTQYF	-	-	TRBV30	TRBJ2-3
TGTGCCAGCAGCTTAGGCCCCTCCGCCAATGAGCAGTTCTTC	CASSLGPSANEQFF	-	few	TRBV11-3	TRBJ2-1
TGTGCCAGCAGCATAGGGACTTCGTGGAGTGAGCAGTTCTTC	CASSIGTSWSEQFF	-	-	TRBV7-2	TRBJ2-1
TGTGCCAGCAGCTTAGACGGGCTAGCGGGCGGCACAGATACGCAGTATTTT	CASSLDGLAGGTDTQYF	TRBD2	-	TRBV11-2	TRBJ2-3
TGTGCCAGCAGCACCCCGCGGGGCGACTATGGCTACACCTTC	CASSTPRGDYGYTF	-	-	TRBV11-2	TRBJ1-2
TGTGCCAGTGATGACGGGGGCACTGAAGCTTTCTTT	CASDDGGTEAFF	-	few	TRBV19	TRBJ1-1
TGTGCCAGCAGCTCACAGGGGGATCAGCCCCAGCATTTT	CASSSQGDQPQHF	TRBD1	-	TRBV7-2	TRBJ1-5
TGTGCCAGCAGTGAAGTCGGGAAAAACGAGGCCCAGTACTTC	CASSEVGKNEAQYF	-	many	TRBV6-1	TRBJ2-5
TGTGCCAGCTCCTTACAGGGCAGGGTTGAGGCTTTCTTT	CASSLQGRVEAFF	-	-	TRBV7-9	TRBJ1-1
TGTGCCAGCAGCTTAATGGATCTGCCGATGAACACTGAAGCTTTCTTT	CASSLMDLPMNTEAFF	-	-	TRBV7-2	TRBJ1-1
TGTGCCAGCAGGGACCACGCCTACGAGCAGTACTTC	CASRDHAYEQYF	-	-	TRBV28	TRBJ2-7
TGTGCCAGCTCACCGGACAGGATAGAAGCTTTCTTT	CASSPDRIEAFF	TRBD1	-	TRBV18	TRBJ1-1